The rows below give T cell receptor beta chains drawn from one sample of a study of shared clonotypes between healthy human individuals. Profiled with immunoSEQ multiplex PCR; TCRdb holds only in-frame clones, not every one. The profile covers roughly 330,000 clones, with approximately 74% appearing a single time and around a tenth taken by the ten largest. The sequencing input was memory CD4+ T cells sorted from blood. The receptors come from a man younger than 40 in good health. CDR3s include the opening cysteine and the closing phenylalanine or tryptophan. Fields, in order: J gene, D gene, V gene, clone size, CDR3 protein, CDR3 DNA. A D gene is named only where the DNA matches it firmly. The size field is filled for only some rows; it gives once, few, many or a size class.

J: TRBJ1-2
D: .
V: TRBV5-5
size: .
CDR3: CASSLGYQNGDGYTF
DNA: TGTGCCAGCAGCTTGGGGTATCAGAACGGCGATGGCTACACCTTC

J: TRBJ2-3
D: TRBD1
V: TRBV27
size: .
CDR3: CASSPRGPGRDTQYF
DNA: TGTGCCAGCAGTCCAAGGGGGCCGGGCAGGGATACGCAGTATTTT

J: TRBJ2-3
D: TRBD2
V: TRBV4-2
size: .
CDR3: CASSQAPGTTSTDTQYF
DNA: TGTGCCAGCAGCCAAGCCCCCGGGACTACGAGCACAGATACGCAGTATTTT

J: TRBJ1-2
D: .
V: TRBV28
size: .
CDR3: CASSPSSSSGEVGYTF
DNA: TGTGCCAGCAGTCCCTCCTCGTCCTCAGGGGAAGTTGGCTACACCTTC

J: TRBJ2-6
D: .
V: TRBV7-7
size: .
CDR3: CASSPRPGRHSGANVLTF
DNA: TGTGCCAGCAGCCCCCGGCCGGGACGGCACTCTGGGGCCAACGTCCTGACTTTC

J: TRBJ2-3
D: TRBD2
V: TRBV2
size: .
CDR3: CASSRTSGSSLVTDTQYF
DNA: TGTGCCAGCAGTCGAACTAGCGGGAGCTCCCTAGTCACAGATACGCAGTATTTT

J: TRBJ2-1
D: TRBD2
V: TRBV2
size: many
CDR3: CASTRQLADYNEQFF
DNA: TGTGCCAGCACTCGTCAACTAGCGGACTACAATGAGCAGTTCTTC

J: TRBJ2-5
D: TRBD2
V: TRBV5-1
size: .
CDR3: CASSWAGVQETQYF
DNA: TGCGCCAGCAGCTGGGCGGGGGTTCAAGAGACCCAGTACTTC

J: TRBJ1-5
D: .
V: TRBV2
size: many
CDR3: CASSHSGLQPQHF
DNA: TGTGCCAGCAGCCATTCAGGGTTGCAGCCCCAGCATTTT

J: TRBJ1-3
D: .
V: TRBV7-9
size: .
CDR3: CASSLAAGNTIYF
DNA: TGTGCCAGCAGCTTAGCGGCAGGAAACACCATATATTTT

J: TRBJ2-2
D: .
V: TRBV5-1
size: .
CDR3: CASSAGANTGELFF
DNA: TGCGCCAGCAGCGCCGGCGCGAACACCGGGGAGCTGTTTTTT

J: TRBJ1-3
D: .
V: TRBV5-6
size: .
CDR3: CAGSAGARNTIYF
DNA: TGTGCCGGCAGTGCGGGGGCTCGAAACACCATATATTTT

J: TRBJ1-5
D: .
V: TRBV6-1
size: .
CDR3: CAVQDRIHQPQHF
DNA: TGTGCCGTCCAGGACAGAATACATCAGCCCCAGCATTTT

J: TRBJ1-5
D: .
V: TRBV29-1
size: .
CDR3: CSVVESSNQPQHF
DNA: TGCAGCGTTGTCGAGAGTAGCAATCAGCCCCAGCATTTT

J: TRBJ2-5
D: TRBD2
V: TRBV10-3
size: .
CDR3: CAAGEDAHETQYF
DNA: TGTGCCGCGGGAGAAGACGCACATGAGACCCAGTACTTC

J: TRBJ1-1
D: .
V: TRBV18
size: .
CDR3: CASSPQGTGFMNTEAFF
DNA: TGTGCCAGCTCACCACAGGGGACGGGTTTCATGAACACTGAAGCTTTCTTT

J: TRBJ2-5
D: TRBD2
V: TRBV18
size: .
CDR3: CASSGGGVQETQYF
DNA: TGTGCCAGCTCTGGCGGGGGTGTCCAAGAGACCCAGTACTTC

J: TRBJ1-1
D: .
V: TRBV9
size: .
CDR3: CASSNPGSTEAFF
DNA: TGTGCCAGCTCGAACCCAGGAAGCACTGAAGCTTTCTTT

J: TRBJ2-1
D: TRBD2
V: TRBV5-6
size: .
CDR3: CASSSLGASGYNEQFF
DNA: TGTGCCAGCAGCAGCTTGGGGGCTAGCGGGTACAATGAGCAGTTCTTC

J: TRBJ2-5
D: TRBD2
V: TRBV4-1
size: .
CDR3: CASSQPSGRETQYF
DNA: TGCGCCAGCAGCCAACCTAGCGGGAGAGAGACCCAGTACTTC

J: TRBJ2-7
D: TRBD1
V: TRBV11-3
size: .
CDR3: CASSLETGGEQYF
DNA: TGTGCCAGCAGCTTGGAGACAGGGGGCGAGCAGTACTTC

J: TRBJ2-3
D: TRBD2
V: TRBV7-2
size: .
CDR3: CASSLGAGIAGSDTQYF
DNA: TGTGCCAGCAGCTTAGGGGCCGGGATAGCGGGGTCAGATACGCAGTATTTT

J: TRBJ2-3
D: .
V: TRBV7-2
size: .
CDR3: CASSLDRVADTQYF
DNA: TGTGCCAGCAGCTTAGATCGAGTGGCAGATACGCAGTATTTT

J: TRBJ2-7
D: .
V: TRBV7-9
size: few
CDR3: CASSLESYEQYF
DNA: TGTGCCAGCAGCTTAGAGTCCTACGAGCAGTACTTC

J: TRBJ2-3
D: TRBD2
V: TRBV7-2
size: .
CDR3: CASSFGISGRWDTQYF
DNA: TGTGCCAGCAGCTTCGGGATCAGCGGGAGGTGGGATACGCAGTATTTT

J: TRBJ2-4
D: TRBD2
V: TRBV2
size: .
CDR3: CASSEELAGLQYF
DNA: TGTGCCAGCAGTGAGGAACTAGCGGGGCTTCAGTACTTC

J: TRBJ1-3
D: .
V: TRBV18
size: .
CDR3: CASSPRPPGGRNSGNTIYF
DNA: TGTGCCAGCTCACCACGTCCCCCCGGGGGTCGAAACTCTGGAAACACCATATATTTT

J: TRBJ2-7
D: .
V: TRBV28
size: .
CDR3: CASSLGTTISYEQYF
DNA: TGTGCCAGCAGTTTAGGCACTACCATCTCCTACGAGCAGTACTTC

J: TRBJ2-7
D: .
V: TRBV5-4
size: .
CDR3: CASGLGGGLVYEQYF
DNA: TGTGCCAGCGGGCTTGGTGGGGGGCTGGTATACGAGCAGTACTTC

J: TRBJ1-1
D: .
V: TRBV15
size: .
CDR3: CATSTGWGGPEAFF
DNA: TGTGCCACCAGCACCGGCTGGGGGGGGCCTGAAGCTTTCTTT

J: TRBJ2-5
D: .
V: TRBV18
size: .
CDR3: CASSPSDETQYF
DNA: TGTGCCAGCTCACCATCGGATGAGACCCAGTACTTC

J: TRBJ1-2
D: TRBD1
V: TRBV11-1
size: once
CDR3: CASSRDSAYAGYTF
DNA: TGTGCCAGCAGCCGGGACAGCGCCTATGCTGGCTACACCTTC

J: TRBJ2-3
D: .
V: TRBV6-6
size: .
CDR3: CASLDSTDTQYF
DNA: TGTGCCAGCCTGGACAGCACAGATACGCAGTATTTT

J: TRBJ1-2
D: .
V: TRBV4-1
size: .
CDR3: CASSQRGGMGQTYGYTF
DNA: TGCGCCAGCAGCCAAAGAGGTGGTATGGGTCAGACCTATGGCTACACCTTC

J: TRBJ2-1
D: TRBD1
V: TRBV6-5
size: .
CDR3: CASSNDRGRGQFF
DNA: TGTGCCAGCAGTAACGACAGGGGGCGTGGGCAGTTCTTC

J: TRBJ1-6
D: .
V: TRBV29-1
size: .
CDR3: CSARDGDNSPLHF
DNA: TGCAGCGCGAGGGACGGAGATAATTCACCCCTCCACTTT

J: TRBJ1-4
D: TRBD1
V: TRBV7-9
size: .
CDR3: CASSLGTGRKLFF
DNA: TGTGCCAGCAGCTTAGGGACAGGGCGAAAACTGTTTTTT

J: TRBJ2-7
D: .
V: TRBV7-3
size: .
CDR3: CASSLGAGSSYEQYF
DNA: TGTGCCAGCAGCTTAGGGGCCGGAAGCTCCTACGAGCAGTACTTC

J: TRBJ2-2
D: .
V: TRBV13
size: .
CDR3: CASSLGSGRELFF
DNA: TGTGCCAGCAGCTTAGGATCCGGCAGGGAGCTGTTTTTT